This T cell receptor (beta chain) stems from a study of cytomegalovirus exposure and HLA in healthy donors. Study context: An earlier analysis identified more than 95 million unique TCR beta sequences in about 179 million T cells.

Study-wide results and caveats: In an earlier analysis, in some 500 donors, most V segments appeared productive either ~87% or ~30% of the time. Clonal expansion, a later analysis showed, was greater in HLA-associated TCR beta chains than in equally common others. Later analysis demonstrated an association between a missense DCLRE1C variant and TCR beta V- and J-gene trimming.

The CDR3 has 18 residues. V was clipped by 3 bases and J by 4 bases; unmatched bases: 13. Germline V lookup: CDR1 SGHVS, CDR2 FQNEAQ. PCR primers comprised 60 Vbeta and 13 Jbeta primers. The data were produced by immunoSEQ multiplex PCR, yet TCRdb's version contains in-frame clones alone and is incomplete. The repertoire holds some 81,000 clones, with 73% as singletons. Worth noting for this clone: Its target is unknown.

The rearrangement uses TRBV7-8 and TRBJ2-3; 10 bases line up with TRBD1. Sequenced input: PBMCs. The receptor comes from a woman aged 40 to 50 in good health and CMV-seropositive. The CDR3 is CASSFQLPGQGIADTQYF. Here the CDR3 DNA reads TGTGCCAGCAGCTTCCAACTACCGGGACAGGGGATAGCAGATACGCAGTATTTT.